Listed below are T cell receptor beta chains from one sample, sequenced in a study of OX40 agonist ivuxolimab in advanced cancers. Clones were read by immunoSEQ multiplex PCR, and TCRdb kept only the in-frame ones, dropping some. The sample yields more than 50,000 clones, roughly 85% seen once. Sequencing was performed on CD4+ or CD8+ T cells sorted from blood, taken in a trial of the OX40 agonist ivuxolimab. The receptors stem from an adult with an advanced solid tumor such as melanoma, head and neck, liver or kidney cancer. Each CDR3 is given with its conserved first and last residue. D genes are given only for firm matches. Clone size is stated in some rows and not others, as once, few, many or a class when expanded.

TRBJ2-3 | - | - | TRBV19 | CAASPGRSTDTQYF | TGTGCCGCCTCGCCTGGGCGAAGCACAGATACGCAGTATTTT
TRBJ2-5 | - | - | TRBV7-9 | CASSLGRGRRGSQETQYF | TGTGCCAGCAGCTTAGGAAGGGGCAGGAGAGGGTCGCAAGAGACCCAGTACTTC
TRBJ2-7 | TRBD1 | few | TRBV6-6 | CASSSSDRYSYEQYF | TGTGCCAGCAGTTCCTCGGACAGGTACTCCTACGAGCAGTACTTC
TRBJ2-5 | - | - | TRBV27 | CASSLSSGLETQYF | TGTGCCAGCAGTTTATCGTCAGGGTTGGAGACCCAGTACTTC
TRBJ2-1 | - | - | TRBV30 | CAWTTPGRDEQFF | TGTGCCTGGACGACCCCGGGACGGGATGAGCAGTTCTTC
TRBJ1-1 | - | - | TRBV21-1 | CASSKALILHNADTEAFF | TGTGCCAGCAGCAAAGCCCTTATCCTCCATAACGCGGACACTGAAGCTTTCTTT
TRBJ1-1 | - | once | TRBV29-1 | CSVASGNTEAFF | TGCAGCGTCGCAAGTGGGAACACTGAAGCTTTCTTT
TRBJ2-6 | - | - | TRBV30 | CAWSVGHGANVLTF | TGTGCCTGGAGTGTAGGTCACGGGGCCAACGTCCTGACTTTC
TRBJ2-5 | - | - | TRBV28 | CASTQGGGSQETQYF | TGTGCCAGCACCCAAGGGGGGGGGAGTCAAGAGACCCAGTACTTC
TRBJ2-6 | - | - | TRBV6-5 | CASVGGSGANVLTF | TGTGCCAGCGTTGGGGGATCTGGGGCCAACGTCCTGACTTTC